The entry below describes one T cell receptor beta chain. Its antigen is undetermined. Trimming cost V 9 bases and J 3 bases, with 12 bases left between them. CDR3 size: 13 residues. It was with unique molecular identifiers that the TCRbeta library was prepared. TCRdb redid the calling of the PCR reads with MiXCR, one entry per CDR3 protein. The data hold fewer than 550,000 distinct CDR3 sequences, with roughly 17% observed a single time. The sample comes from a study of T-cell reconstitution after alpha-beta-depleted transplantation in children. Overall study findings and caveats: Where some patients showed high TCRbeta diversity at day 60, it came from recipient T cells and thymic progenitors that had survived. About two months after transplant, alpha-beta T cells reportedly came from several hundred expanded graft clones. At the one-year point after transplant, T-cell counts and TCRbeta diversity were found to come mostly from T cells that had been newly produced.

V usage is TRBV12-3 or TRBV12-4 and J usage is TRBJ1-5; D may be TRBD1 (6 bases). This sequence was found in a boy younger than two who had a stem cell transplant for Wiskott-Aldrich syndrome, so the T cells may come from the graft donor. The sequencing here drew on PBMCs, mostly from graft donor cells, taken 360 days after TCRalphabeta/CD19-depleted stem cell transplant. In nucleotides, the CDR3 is TGTGCCAGTATAGGGGGTTTCAATCAGCCCCAGCATTTT. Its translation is CASIGGFNQPQHF.